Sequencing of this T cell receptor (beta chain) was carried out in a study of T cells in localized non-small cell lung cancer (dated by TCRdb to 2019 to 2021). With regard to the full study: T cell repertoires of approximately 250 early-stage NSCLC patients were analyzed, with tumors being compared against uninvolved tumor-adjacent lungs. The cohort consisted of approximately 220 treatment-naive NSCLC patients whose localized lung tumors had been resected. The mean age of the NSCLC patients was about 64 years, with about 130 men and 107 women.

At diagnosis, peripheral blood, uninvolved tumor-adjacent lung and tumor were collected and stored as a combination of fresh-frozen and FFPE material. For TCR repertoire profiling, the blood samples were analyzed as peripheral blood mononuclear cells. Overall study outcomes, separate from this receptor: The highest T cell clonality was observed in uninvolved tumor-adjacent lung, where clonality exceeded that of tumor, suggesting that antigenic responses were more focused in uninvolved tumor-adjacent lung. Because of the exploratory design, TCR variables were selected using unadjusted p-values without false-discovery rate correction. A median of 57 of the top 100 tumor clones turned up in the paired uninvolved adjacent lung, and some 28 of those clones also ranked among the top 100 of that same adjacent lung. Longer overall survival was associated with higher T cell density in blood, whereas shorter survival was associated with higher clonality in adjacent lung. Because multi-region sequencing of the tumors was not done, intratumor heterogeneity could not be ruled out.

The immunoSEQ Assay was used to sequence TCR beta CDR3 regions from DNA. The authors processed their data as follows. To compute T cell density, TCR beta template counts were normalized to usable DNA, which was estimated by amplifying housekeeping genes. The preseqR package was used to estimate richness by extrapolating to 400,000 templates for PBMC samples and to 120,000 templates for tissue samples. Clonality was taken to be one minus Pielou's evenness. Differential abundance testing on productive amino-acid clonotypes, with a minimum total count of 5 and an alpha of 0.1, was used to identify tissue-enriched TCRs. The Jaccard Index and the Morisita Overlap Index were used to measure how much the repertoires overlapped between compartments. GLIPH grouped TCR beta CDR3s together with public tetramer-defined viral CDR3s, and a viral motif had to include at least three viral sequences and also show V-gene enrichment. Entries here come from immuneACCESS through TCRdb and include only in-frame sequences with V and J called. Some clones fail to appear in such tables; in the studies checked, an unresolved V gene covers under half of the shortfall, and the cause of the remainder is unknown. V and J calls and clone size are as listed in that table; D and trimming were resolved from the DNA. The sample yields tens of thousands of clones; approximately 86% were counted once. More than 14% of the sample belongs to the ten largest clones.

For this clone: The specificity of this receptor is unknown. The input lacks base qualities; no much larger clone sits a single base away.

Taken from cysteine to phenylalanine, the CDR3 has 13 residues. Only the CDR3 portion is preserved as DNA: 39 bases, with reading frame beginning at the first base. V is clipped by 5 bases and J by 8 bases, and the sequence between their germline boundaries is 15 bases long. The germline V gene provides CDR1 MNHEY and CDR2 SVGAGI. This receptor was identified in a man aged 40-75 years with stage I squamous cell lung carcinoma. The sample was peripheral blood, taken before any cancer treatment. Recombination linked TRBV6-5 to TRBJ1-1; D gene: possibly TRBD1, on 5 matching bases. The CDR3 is CASSPRQGEEAFF. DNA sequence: TGTGCCAGCAGTCCTCGCCAGGGCGAGGAAGCTTTCTTT.